These T cell receptor beta chains were read from a single sample in a study of T cell repertoires in cytomegalovirus infection. Each CDR3 protein gets one entry after TCRdb re-called the reads with MiXCR. The repertoire holds a few hundred thousand distinct CDR3 sequences, 15% to 20% seen once, with about 12% in the top ten. Input material: PBMCs. These receptors all stem from a human donor in good health (CMV status not recorded). Some clones in this sample may be carry-over from other donors' samples. Each CDR3 is given with its conserved first and last residue. Fields, in order: D gene, clone size, J gene, CDR3 length, V gene, CDR3 protein, CDR3 DNA. A D gene is named only where the DNA matches it firmly. Size is omitted from some rows. Given values are once, few, many or a class for expanded clones.

D gene: TRBD2
clone size: NA
J gene: TRBJ2-7
CDR3 length: 14
V gene: TRBV2
CDR3 protein: CASKYERGGVEQYF
CDR3 DNA: TGTGCCAGCAAGTATGAGCGGGGGGGCGTTGAGCAGTACTTC

D gene: TRBD1
clone size: many
J gene: TRBJ1-2
CDR3 length: 16
V gene: TRBV7-2
CDR3 protein: CASSPRGQGTYYGYTF
CDR3 DNA: TGTGCCAGCAGCCCTAGAGGACAGGGGACCTACTATGGCTACACCTTC

D gene: NA
clone size: NA
J gene: TRBJ2-3
CDR3 length: 17
V gene: TRBV7-6
CDR3 protein: CASSSQQGTLGTDTQYF
CDR3 DNA: TGTGCCAGCAGCTCCCAACAGGGTACCCTCGGGACAGATACGCAGTATTTT

D gene: NA
clone size: many
J gene: TRBJ2-2
CDR3 length: 15
V gene: TRBV7-8
CDR3 protein: CASSSAGSHTGELFF
CDR3 DNA: TGTGCCAGCAGCTCAGCAGGTTCTCACACCGGGGAGCTGTTTTTT

D gene: NA
clone size: NA
J gene: TRBJ1-2
CDR3 length: 14
V gene: TRBV20-1
CDR3 protein: CSARPFAQGDGYTF
CDR3 DNA: TGCAGTGCTAGACCCTTCGCCCAGGGCGATGGCTACACCTTC

D gene: NA
clone size: once
J gene: TRBJ2-7
CDR3 length: 11
V gene: TRBV20-1
CDR3 protein: CSASNSYEQYF
CDR3 DNA: TGCAGTGCTAGTAACTCCTACGAGCAGTACTTC

D gene: TRBD2
clone size: NA
J gene: TRBJ2-7
CDR3 length: 13
V gene: TRBV5-6
CDR3 protein: CASSPGTTREQYF
CDR3 DNA: TGTGCCAGCAGCCCGGGGACTACCCGGGAGCAGTACTTC

D gene: NA
clone size: NA
J gene: TRBJ2-5
CDR3 length: 13
V gene: TRBV12-3/TRBV12-4
CDR3 protein: CASSYTFQETQYF
CDR3 DNA: TGTGCCAGCAGTTACACCTTCCAAGAGACCCAGTACTTC

D gene: NA
clone size: NA
J gene: TRBJ2-3
CDR3 length: 18
V gene: TRBV4-2
CDR3 protein: CASSPRYSINGGTDTQYF
CDR3 DNA: TGTGCCAGCAGCCCCCGGTATTCCATAAACGGAGGCACAGATACGCAGTATTTT

D gene: TRBD2
clone size: few
J gene: TRBJ2-5
CDR3 length: 15
V gene: TRBV7-2
CDR3 protein: CASSLILAGEETQYF
CDR3 DNA: TGTGCCAGCAGCTTAATCCTAGCGGGGGAAGAGACCCAGTACTTC

D gene: NA
clone size: NA
J gene: TRBJ2-3
CDR3 length: 14
V gene: TRBV7-3
CDR3 protein: CASSYSPFTDTQYF
CDR3 DNA: TGTGCCAGCAGCTATTCTCCCTTCACAGATACGCAGTATTTT

D gene: NA
clone size: medium-sized
J gene: TRBJ1-3
CDR3 length: 15
V gene: TRBV7-2
CDR3 protein: CASSFSRTAGNTIYF
CDR3 DNA: TGTGCCAGCAGCTTCTCCAGGACAGCTGGAAACACCATATATTTT

D gene: NA
clone size: NA
J gene: TRBJ1-1
CDR3 length: 14
V gene: TRBV6-1
CDR3 protein: CASSENWRDTEAFF
CDR3 DNA: TGTGCCAGCAGTGAAAATTGGAGGGACACTGAAGCTTTCTTT

D gene: NA
clone size: NA
J gene: TRBJ2-7
CDR3 length: 13
V gene: TRBV7-3
CDR3 protein: CASSQQPGYEQYF
CDR3 DNA: TGTGCCAGCAGCCAACAGCCGGGATACGAGCAGTACTTC

D gene: TRBD1
clone size: NA
J gene: TRBJ1-1
CDR3 length: 12
V gene: TRBV20-1
CDR3 protein: CSARGDSFEAFF
CDR3 DNA: TGCAGTGCTAGGGGGGACAGCTTTGAGGCTTTCTTT

D gene: NA
clone size: many
J gene: TRBJ1-6
CDR3 length: 13
V gene: TRBV28
CDR3 protein: CAVPGSPAGPLHF
CDR3 DNA: TGCGCCGTACCGGGGAGCCCGGCGGGGCCCCTCCACTTT

D gene: NA
clone size: NA
J gene: TRBJ2-1
CDR3 length: 14
V gene: TRBV29-1
CDR3 protein: CSVDGLVGWNEQFF
CDR3 DNA: TGCAGCGTTGATGGGCTGGTAGGTTGGAATGAGCAGTTCTTC

D gene: TRBD2
clone size: NA
J gene: TRBJ2-2
CDR3 length: 16
V gene: TRBV7-9
CDR3 protein: CASSPGAGLASGELFF
CDR3 DNA: TGTGCCAGCAGCCCTGGGGCAGGACTAGCCTCCGGGGAGCTGTTTTTT

D gene: NA
clone size: NA
J gene: TRBJ1-3
CDR3 length: 16
V gene: TRBV2
CDR3 protein: CASTMGRSNSGNTIYF
CDR3 DNA: TGTGCCAGCACCATGGGACGCTCAAACTCTGGAAACACCATATATTTT

D gene: NA
clone size: NA
J gene: TRBJ2-3
CDR3 length: 14
V gene: TRBV20-1
CDR3 protein: CSALQGGNTDTQYF
CDR3 DNA: TGCAGTGCCCTACAGGGGGGGAACACAGATACGCAGTATTTT

D gene: TRBD2
clone size: few
J gene: TRBJ2-1
CDR3 length: 16
V gene: TRBV5-1
CDR3 protein: CASSLGTSGAYNEQFF
CDR3 DNA: TGCGCCAGCAGCCTTGGGACTAGCGGGGCATACAATGAGCAGTTCTTC

D gene: NA
clone size: many
J gene: TRBJ2-7
CDR3 length: 16
V gene: TRBV20-1
CDR3 protein: CSARETAPRVTYEQYF
CDR3 DNA: TGCAGTGCTAGAGAGACCGCACCCAGGGTTACGTACGAGCAGTACTTC

D gene: TRBD2
clone size: many
J gene: TRBJ2-5
CDR3 length: 13
V gene: TRBV5-6
CDR3 protein: CASSFWAGETQYF
CDR3 DNA: TGTGCCAGCAGCTTTTGGGCGGGAGAAACCCAGTACTTC

D gene: TRBD2
clone size: NA
J gene: TRBJ2-5
CDR3 length: 15
V gene: TRBV7-6
CDR3 protein: CASSLGGTVRETQYF
CDR3 DNA: TGTGCCAGCAGCTTGGGAGGGACCGTTCGAGAGACCCAGTACTTC

D gene: NA
clone size: many
J gene: TRBJ2-7
CDR3 length: 15
V gene: TRBV4-2
CDR3 protein: CASSQDPGSTLGQYF
CDR3 DNA: TGTGCCAGCAGCCAAGACCCAGGAAGTACGTTGGGGCAGTACTTC

D gene: NA
clone size: few
J gene: TRBJ2-3
CDR3 length: 16
V gene: TRBV4-3
CDR3 protein: CASSQGAGPGTDTQYF
CDR3 DNA: TGCGCCAGCAGCCAAGGAGCGGGCCCCGGCACAGATACGCAGTATTTT

D gene: NA
clone size: many
J gene: TRBJ1-1
CDR3 length: 15
V gene: TRBV5-1
CDR3 protein: CASSPNVDRTTEAFF
CDR3 DNA: TGCGCCAGCAGCCCGAATGTCGACAGGACCACTGAAGCTTTCTTT

D gene: NA
clone size: NA
J gene: TRBJ2-1
CDR3 length: 16
V gene: TRBV4-3
CDR3 protein: CASSQGSLSPENEQFF
CDR3 DNA: TGCGCCAGCAGCCAGGGGTCGCTCTCCCCCGAAAATGAGCAGTTCTTC

D gene: TRBD1
clone size: NA
J gene: TRBJ2-1
CDR3 length: 16
V gene: TRBV14
CDR3 protein: CASSQATGQVYNEQFF
CDR3 DNA: TGTGCCAGCAGCCAAGCAACGGGACAGGTTTACAATGAGCAGTTCTTC

D gene: NA
clone size: few
J gene: TRBJ1-2
CDR3 length: 13
V gene: TRBV5-1
CDR3 protein: CASSLAGMDGYTF
CDR3 DNA: TGCGCCAGCAGCTTGGCAGGAATGGATGGCTACACCTTC

D gene: NA
clone size: many
J gene: TRBJ1-2
CDR3 length: 15
V gene: TRBV4-1
CDR3 protein: CASTREQNLNYGYTF
CDR3 DNA: TGCGCCAGCACCCGAGAGCAGAACCTTAACTATGGCTACACCTTC

D gene: NA
clone size: many
J gene: TRBJ1-2
CDR3 length: 12
V gene: TRBV12-3/TRBV12-4
CDR3 protein: CASSHRAYGYTF
CDR3 DNA: TGTGCCAGCAGCCACCGGGCCTATGGCTACACCTTC

D gene: NA
clone size: few
J gene: TRBJ1-6
CDR3 length: 17
V gene: TRBV6-5
CDR3 protein: CASSFSPGTTGSSPLHF
CDR3 DNA: TGTGCCAGCAGTTTTAGCCCCGGGACTACGGGGAGTTCACCCCTCCACTTT

D gene: NA
clone size: few
J gene: TRBJ1-5
CDR3 length: 14
V gene: TRBV28
CDR3 protein: CASRPGAFHQPQHF
CDR3 DNA: TGTGCCAGCCGCCCTGGGGCGTTCCATCAGCCCCAGCATTTT

D gene: NA
clone size: NA
J gene: TRBJ1-2
CDR3 length: 13
V gene: TRBV18
CDR3 protein: CASSPEQHYGYTF
CDR3 DNA: TGTGCCAGCTCCCCCGAACAGCACTATGGCTACACCTTC

D gene: NA
clone size: few
J gene: TRBJ1-1
CDR3 length: 14
V gene: TRBV7-9
CDR3 protein: CASSLAGGSTEAFF
CDR3 DNA: TGTGCCAGCAGCCTTGCGGGGGGTAGCACTGAAGCTTTCTTT

D gene: NA
clone size: many
J gene: TRBJ2-5
CDR3 length: 14
V gene: TRBV12-3/TRBV12-4
CDR3 protein: CASSLGSAQETQYF
CDR3 DNA: TGTGCCAGCAGTTTGGGGTCGGCGCAAGAGACCCAGTACTTC

D gene: TRBD1
clone size: many
J gene: TRBJ2-7
CDR3 length: 15
V gene: TRBV7-2
CDR3 protein: CASSLGGTGTYEQYF
CDR3 DNA: TGTGCCAGCAGCTTAGGGGGGACAGGAACCTACGAGCAGTACTTC

D gene: NA
clone size: NA
J gene: TRBJ1-5
CDR3 length: 14
V gene: TRBV27
CDR3 protein: CASSLGLNHQPQHF
CDR3 DNA: TGTGCCAGCAGTTTAGGGCTGAACCATCAGCCCCAGCATTTT

D gene: NA
clone size: NA
J gene: TRBJ2-5
CDR3 length: 14
V gene: TRBV20-1
CDR3 protein: CSAIMAEYQETQYF
CDR3 DNA: TGCAGTGCTATCATGGCGGAATACCAAGAGACCCAGTACTTC

D gene: NA
clone size: few
J gene: TRBJ2-5
CDR3 length: 15
V gene: TRBV4-2
CDR3 protein: CASSQDGGSRETQYF
CDR3 DNA: TGTGCCAGCAGCCAAGATGGGGGGTCGAGAGAGACCCAGTACTTC

D gene: NA
clone size: once
J gene: TRBJ1-5
CDR3 length: 15
V gene: TRBV12-3/TRBV12-4
CDR3 protein: CASTMTWESGQPQHF
CDR3 DNA: TGTGCCAGCACCATGACGTGGGAGTCTGGACAGCCCCAGCATTTT

D gene: NA
clone size: few
J gene: TRBJ2-1
CDR3 length: 16
V gene: TRBV20-1
CDR3 protein: CSARSQLAGANNEQFF
CDR3 DNA: TGCAGTGCTAGATCGCAGCTGGCGGGGGCGAACAATGAGCAGTTCTTC

D gene: NA
clone size: NA
J gene: TRBJ2-1
CDR3 length: 15
V gene: TRBV6-2/TRBV6-3
CDR3 protein: CASSYSSWGYNEQFF
CDR3 DNA: TGTGCCAGCAGTTACTCCTCCTGGGGCTACAATGAGCAGTTCTTC

D gene: NA
clone size: few
J gene: TRBJ1-1
CDR3 length: 14
V gene: TRBV20-1
CDR3 protein: CSASDPRKNTEAFF
CDR3 DNA: TGCAGTGCCTCGGACCCGAGGAAGAACACTGAAGCTTTCTTT

D gene: NA
clone size: many
J gene: TRBJ1-2
CDR3 length: 16
V gene: TRBV7-2
CDR3 protein: CASSLSQVDSNYGYTF
CDR3 DNA: TGTGCCAGCAGCTTATCCCAAGTGGACTCTAACTATGGCTACACCTTC

D gene: TRBD1
clone size: NA
J gene: TRBJ2-2
CDR3 length: 17
V gene: TRBV11-2
CDR3 protein: CASSFPQGAANTGELFF
CDR3 DNA: TGTGCCAGCAGCTTCCCCCAGGGGGCCGCGAACACCGGGGAGCTGTTTTTT

D gene: NA
clone size: many
J gene: TRBJ1-4
CDR3 length: 14
V gene: TRBV7-9
CDR3 protein: CASSPPQVNEKLFF
CDR3 DNA: TGTGCCAGCAGCCCGCCACAGGTTAATGAAAAACTGTTTTTT

D gene: TRBD1
clone size: many
J gene: TRBJ2-7
CDR3 length: 16
V gene: TRBV7-9
CDR3 protein: CASSPNIRTGPYEQYF
CDR3 DNA: TGTGCCAGCAGCCCCAACATCCGGACAGGACCCTACGAGCAGTACTTC

D gene: TRBD1
clone size: many
J gene: TRBJ1-5
CDR3 length: 15
V gene: TRBV12-3/TRBV12-4
CDR3 protein: CASSPTGAGNQPQHF
CDR3 DNA: TGTGCCAGCAGCCCGACAGGGGCCGGTAATCAGCCCCAGCATTTT

D gene: NA
clone size: NA
J gene: TRBJ1-4
CDR3 length: 15
V gene: TRBV20-1
CDR3 protein: CSASVPTRTNEKLFF
CDR3 DNA: TGCAGTGCTAGTGTTCCAACCCGAACTAATGAAAAACTGTTTTTT

D gene: NA
clone size: NA
J gene: TRBJ2-4
CDR3 length: 14
V gene: TRBV6-2/TRBV6-3
CDR3 protein: CASSPGTYGNIQYF
CDR3 DNA: TGTGCCAGCAGCCCCGGGACTTACGGAAACATTCAGTACTTC

D gene: NA
clone size: NA
J gene: TRBJ2-2
CDR3 length: 14
V gene: TRBV19
CDR3 protein: CASSAEVNTGELFF
CDR3 DNA: TGTGCCAGTAGTGCGGAGGTGAACACCGGGGAGCTGTTTTTT

D gene: NA
clone size: NA
J gene: TRBJ1-1
CDR3 length: 15
V gene: TRBV6-2/TRBV6-3
CDR3 protein: CASSYNSPWDTEAFF
CDR3 DNA: TGTGCCAGCAGTTACAATTCGCCCTGGGACACTGAAGCTTTCTTT

D gene: NA
clone size: NA
J gene: TRBJ1-1
CDR3 length: 14
V gene: TRBV20-1
CDR3 protein: CSARDLIGNTEAFF
CDR3 DNA: TGCAGTGCTAGAGATCTTATTGGGAACACTGAAGCTTTCTTT

D gene: TRBD2
clone size: NA
J gene: TRBJ2-1
CDR3 length: 14
V gene: TRBV27
CDR3 protein: CASGGGSSYNEQFF
CDR3 DNA: TGTGCCAGTGGGGGAGGGAGCTCCTACAATGAGCAGTTCTTC